This record covers a single T cell receptor beta chain. The CDR3 contains 15 residues. CDR1 and CDR2 (germline): MNHEY, SVGAGI. Trimming took 2 bases from V and 0 from J, leaving 9 bases between them. This sample was included in a study of blood T cell repertoires in COVID-19. In the study's own analysis: Quantification of nucleated cells was approximated via reference gene primer amplification. Only in-frame clones appear in the TCRdb table, and some are missing; sequencing was by immunoSEQ multiplex PCR. That table is the source of V, J and clone size, and D and trimming were worked out from the DNA. The sample has approximately 50,000 clones, 65% to 85% seen once; the top ten hold 35% to 55%.

This sequence originates from a man in his 70s with active or convalescent COVID-19. The chain joins TRBV6-5 to TRBJ2-3; D gene uncertain. The source material was peripheral blood. This CDR3 reads CASSYVESSTDTQYF. The CDR3 nucleotides are TGTGCCAGCAGTTACGTCGAGAGTAGCACAGATACGCAGTATTTT.